The next 8 T cell receptor beta chains were all read from a single sample in a study of cytomegalovirus exposure and HLA in healthy donors. PCR employed 60 Vbeta and 13 Jbeta primers. TCRdb's table, derived via immunoSEQ multiplex PCR, lists solely in-frame clones and lacks some. The sample includes 100,000 to 150,000 clones, around 83% seen only once; the top ten take approximately 3.1%. Source material: PBMCs. The origin of the receptors is a woman in her late teens or twenties in good health and CMV-seropositive.

This chain uses TRBV7-8 with TRBJ2-5, with TRBD1 matching over 7 bases. The CDR3 has 17 amino acids. Trimming removed 3 bases from V and 2 bases from J; junction bases left unmatched: 12. The germline V gene has CDR1 SGHVS and CDR2 FQNEAQ. As DNA, the CDR3 is TGTGCCAGCAGCTTGGGGTTGGCAGGGGGTAATCAAGAGACCCAGTACTTC. Residues: CASSLGLAGGNQETQYF.

The chain has TRBV6-6 and TRBJ2-7; the match to TRBD1 covers 7 bases. J was trimmed by 7 bases and V by 6 bases; bases with no gene match: 9. The CDR3 has 13 residues. CDR1 and CDR2 from the germline V gene are MNHNY and SVGAGI (reference sequence). In DNA, the CDR3 is TGTGCCAGCAGCTCCGGGACAGTCCTTGAGCAGTACTTC. Translation: CASSSGTVLEQYF.

The gene calls are TRBV14 and TRBJ1-2; D remains ambiguous. The V gene lost 0 bases and the J gene lost 8 bases, with 16 bases spanning the gap. The CDR3 sequence is 15 residues long. Germline V lookup: CDR1 SGHDN, CDR2 FVKESK. The CDR3 protein is CASSQDQIARRGYTF. The CDR3 DNA reads TGTGCCAGCAGCCAAGATCAGATAGCCCGTCGGGGCTACACCTTC.

The rearrangement uses TRBV19 and TRBJ2-3, with D possibly being TRBD1 (5 bases). Germline V gene sequence: CDR1 LNHDA, CDR2 SQIVND (reference sequence). The CDR3 runs to 16 residues. V lost 1 base to trimming and J lost 0 bases, with 11 bases between them. Here the CDR3 DNA reads TGTGCCAGTAGTATAGGTGGGGCATCTAGCACAGATACGCAGTATTTT. Residues: CASSIGGASSTDTQYF.

The rearrangement joins TRBV25-1 to TRBJ2-5; TRBD1 aligns across 9 bases. V lost 4 bases, J lost 5 bases, and 5 bases stayed unmatched. Germline lookup yields CDR1 MGHDK and CDR2 SYGVNS. The CDR3 contains 14 residues. DNA for the CDR3: TGTGCCAGCAGTGGACAGGGGGTTGGGGAGACCCAGTACTTC. It translates to CASSGQGVGETQYF.

This clone was counted only a few times. The genes are TRBV5-6 and TRBJ1-1, with TRBD1 matching over 7 bases. J lost 13 bases, V lost 3 bases, and 12 bases had no gene match. The CDR3 has 13 amino acids. Germline V CDR1 and CDR2: SGHDT, YYEEEE. CDR3 DNA sequence: TGTGCCAGCAGCTCGGACAGGTCGGAACGCGGTTTCTTT. Translating it yields CASSSDRSERGFF.

The CDR3 region has the DNA TGTGCCAGCAGTGAGTCAGTAGGGAGGACCCAGTACTTC. Translating it yields CASSESVGRTQYF. This sequence joins TRBV2 and TRBJ2-5; D might be TRBD2 (5 bases). V was shortened by 3 bases and J by 7 bases, with 12 bases between the two germline ends. From germline, CDR1 is SNHLY and CDR2 FYNNEI. The CDR3 length is 13 residues.

The gene calls are TRBV19 and TRBJ1-2; D is ambiguous. V lost 1 base and J 3 bases, leaving 9 bases between the germline ends. The CDR3 sequence is 14 residues long. Germline V gene sequence: CDR1 LNHDA, CDR2 SQIVND (reference sequence). This CDR3 reads CASSIVAGHYGYTF. In DNA form, the CDR3 reads TGTGCCAGTAGTATAGTAGCGGGTCACTATGGCTACACCTTC.